Given below is one TCR beta chain in context. Its antigen is unidentified. These data originate in a study of cytomegalovirus exposure and HLA in healthy donors. Overall study findings and caveats: An Asian-associated ancestry cluster reportedly showed fewer N-insertions than the roughly 670-donor mean in a later analysis. TCR beta chains numbering under 200 were designated cytomegalovirus-associated. Looking again later, the authors saw that most CMV-associated TCR beta chains seemed HLA-restricted. CMV antigen specificity of three CMV-associated chains was confirmed in vitro.

Primers: 60 Vbeta forward and 13 Jbeta reverse. TCRdb's table, derived via immunoSEQ multiplex PCR, lists solely in-frame clones and lacks some. The sample yields about 170,000 clones, 79% seen once. The V end was cut by 5 bases, the J end by 4 bases, with 12 bases between. CDR1 and CDR2 (germline): SGHRS, YFSETQ. The CDR3 covers 14 residues. The J gene is TRBJ1-4, the V gene TRBV5-1, with unresolved D. The clonotype was recovered from a woman between 50 and 59 years old in good health and CMV-seronegative. The sequencing sample was made of PBMCs. The CDR3, as DNA: TGCGCCAGCAGATTGACACTAAGTAATGAAAAACTGTTTTTT. Protein: CASRLTLSNEKLFF.